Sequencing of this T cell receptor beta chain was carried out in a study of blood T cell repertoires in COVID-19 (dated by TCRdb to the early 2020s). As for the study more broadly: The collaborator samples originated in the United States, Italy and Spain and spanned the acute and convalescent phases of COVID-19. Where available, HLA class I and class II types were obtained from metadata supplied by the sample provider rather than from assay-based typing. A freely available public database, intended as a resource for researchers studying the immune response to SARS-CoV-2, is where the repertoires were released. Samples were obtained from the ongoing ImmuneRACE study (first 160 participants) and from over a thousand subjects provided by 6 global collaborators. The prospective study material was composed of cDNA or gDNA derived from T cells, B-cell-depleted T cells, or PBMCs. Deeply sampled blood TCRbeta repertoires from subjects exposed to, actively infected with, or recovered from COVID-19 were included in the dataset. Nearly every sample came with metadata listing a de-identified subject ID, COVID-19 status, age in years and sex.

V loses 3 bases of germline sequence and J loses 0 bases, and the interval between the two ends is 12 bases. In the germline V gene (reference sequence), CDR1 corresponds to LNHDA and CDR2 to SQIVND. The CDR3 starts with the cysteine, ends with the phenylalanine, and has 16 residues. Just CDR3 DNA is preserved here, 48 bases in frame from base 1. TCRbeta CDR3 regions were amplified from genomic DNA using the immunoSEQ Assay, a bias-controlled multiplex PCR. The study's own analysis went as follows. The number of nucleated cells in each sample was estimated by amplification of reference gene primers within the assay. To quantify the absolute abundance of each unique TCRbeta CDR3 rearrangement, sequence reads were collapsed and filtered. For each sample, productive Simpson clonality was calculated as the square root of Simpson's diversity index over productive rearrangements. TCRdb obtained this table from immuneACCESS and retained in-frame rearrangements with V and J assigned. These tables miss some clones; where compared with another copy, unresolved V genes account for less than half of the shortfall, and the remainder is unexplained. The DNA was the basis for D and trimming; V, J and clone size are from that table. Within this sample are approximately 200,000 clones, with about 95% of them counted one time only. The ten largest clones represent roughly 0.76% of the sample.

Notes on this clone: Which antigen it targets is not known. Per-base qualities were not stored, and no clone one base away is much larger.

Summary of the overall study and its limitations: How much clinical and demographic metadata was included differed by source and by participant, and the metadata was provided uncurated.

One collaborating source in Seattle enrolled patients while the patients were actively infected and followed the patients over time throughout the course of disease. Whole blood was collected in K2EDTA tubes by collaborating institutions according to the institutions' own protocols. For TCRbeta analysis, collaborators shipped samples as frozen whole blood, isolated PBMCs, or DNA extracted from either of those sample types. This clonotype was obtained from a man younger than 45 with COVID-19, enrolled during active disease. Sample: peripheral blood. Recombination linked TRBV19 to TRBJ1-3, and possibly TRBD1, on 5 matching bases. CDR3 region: CASSIRTTSSGNTIYF. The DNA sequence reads TGTGCCAGTAGTATCCGGACAACAAGCTCTGGAAACACCATATATTTT.